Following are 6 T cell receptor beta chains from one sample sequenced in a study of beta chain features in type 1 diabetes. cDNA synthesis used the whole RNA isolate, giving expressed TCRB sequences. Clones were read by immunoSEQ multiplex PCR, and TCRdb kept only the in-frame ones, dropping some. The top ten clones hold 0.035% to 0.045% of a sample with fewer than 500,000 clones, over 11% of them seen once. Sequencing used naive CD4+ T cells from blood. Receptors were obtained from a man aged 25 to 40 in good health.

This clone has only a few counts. The CDR3 protein is CSAWNSNQQFF. Here the CDR3 DNA reads TGCAGTGCGTGGAACAGTAATCAGCAGTTCTTC. The gene calls are TRBV20-1 and TRBJ2-1; the D is unclear. The CDR3 has 11 amino acids. The germline CDR1 and CDR2 sequences are DFQATT and SNEGSKA (reference sequence). The V end lost 6 bases, the J end lost 11 bases, and 14 bases lay between the germline ends.

The CDR3 spells CASSLARDRRTGELFF. The CDR3 DNA sequence: TGTGCCAGCAGCTTAGCCAGGGACCGCAGGACCGGGGAGCTGTTTTTT. The gene calls are TRBV11-2 and TRBJ2-2; possibly TRBD1 or TRBD2 for D (5 bases each). The CDR3 loop spans 16 amino acids. V gave up 1 base and J gave up 5 bases, with 14 bases separating them. CDR1 and CDR2 from the germline V gene are SGHAT and FQNNGV.

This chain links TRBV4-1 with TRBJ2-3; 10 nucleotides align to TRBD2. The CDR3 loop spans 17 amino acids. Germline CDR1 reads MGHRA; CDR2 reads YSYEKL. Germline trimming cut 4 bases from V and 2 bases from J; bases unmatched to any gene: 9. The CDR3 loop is CASSRRASGGTTDTQYF. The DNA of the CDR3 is TGCGCCAGCAGCCGTCGGGCTAGCGGGGGAACCACAGATACGCAGTATTTT.

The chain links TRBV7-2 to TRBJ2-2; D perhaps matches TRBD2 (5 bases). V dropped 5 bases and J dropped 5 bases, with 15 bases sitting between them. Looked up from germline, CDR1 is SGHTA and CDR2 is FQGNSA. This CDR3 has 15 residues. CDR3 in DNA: TGTGCCAGCAGCCCAAGCGGCCCGGGGACCGGGGAGCTGTTTTTT. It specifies CASSPSGPGTGELFF.

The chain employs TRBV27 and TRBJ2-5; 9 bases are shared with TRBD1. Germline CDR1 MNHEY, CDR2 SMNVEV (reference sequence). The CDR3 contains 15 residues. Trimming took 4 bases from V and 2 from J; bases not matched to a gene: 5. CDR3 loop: CASSSRQGGQETQYF. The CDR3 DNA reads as TGTGCCAGCAGTTCAAGACAGGGGGGTCAAGAGACCCAGTACTTC.

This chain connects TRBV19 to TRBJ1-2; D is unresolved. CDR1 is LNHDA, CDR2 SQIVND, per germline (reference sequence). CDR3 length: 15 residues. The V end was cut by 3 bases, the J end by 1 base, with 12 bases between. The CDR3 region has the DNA TGTGCCAGTAGTATTGGCCGGATTGTTAACTATGGCTACACCTTC. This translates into CASSIGRIVNYGYTF. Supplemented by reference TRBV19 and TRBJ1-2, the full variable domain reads DGGITQSPKYLFRKEGQNVTLSCEQNLNHDAMYWYRQDPGQGLRLIYYSQIVNDFQKGDIAEGYSVSREKKESFPLTVTSAQKNPTAFYLCASSIGRIVNYGYTFGSGTRLTVV.